These T cell receptor beta chains were read from a single sample in a study of control samples from healthy donors and cancer patients. The data were produced by immunoSEQ multiplex PCR, yet TCRdb's version contains in-frame clones alone and is incomplete. This sample has over 40,000 clones, with almost 90% found just once. Sequencing was performed on PBMCs. The receptors here all came from a man aged 50 to 59 with head and neck cancer. CDR3s include the opening cysteine and the closing phenylalanine or tryptophan.

cdr3_aa v_call
CAWASGTGVNEQFF TRBV30
CASSYDGQETQYF TRBV6-2/TRBV6-3
CASSESLAGNEQFF TRBV2
CATSDLTAYYNEQFF TRBV24-1
CAWSPVLGGYEQYF TRBV30
CASSQIAGDYNEQFF TRBV4-1
CASSLRPDNQPQHF TRBV5-1
CASSQDLRGSTDTQYF TRBV4-3
CASSSTAGYTF TRBV6-5
CASGPREQYF TRBV28
CASSPTYRGLKEQYF TRBV7-6
CASSARHSGSLTDTQYF TRBV5-5
CASSVPSGSEPNTGELFF TRBV9
CAWQTSGGGGETQYF TRBV30
CASSQTSGAGANVLTF TRBV6-4
CASSQAGTSGASYNEQFF TRBV4-1
CATGTEDYEQYF TRBV10-2
CAWGEDRGLGNTIYF TRBV30
CAGGQRQALSNQPQHF TRBV7-3
CASSDRTGSSGANVLTF TRBV2
CSASTGVGQPQHF TRBV20-1
CAWSNPLRLGNEQFF TRBV30
CASSQPQGGDTQYF TRBV3-1/TRBV3-2
CAWSLGGANEQFF TRBV30
CASSYRVSYNEQFF TRBV11-2
CASSQEGLADNEQFF TRBV3-1/TRBV3-2
CASSPWDSQNTEAFF TRBV3-1/TRBV3-2
CASSLDRGVGELFF TRBV5-4
CASSLSGPRNTEAFF TRBV28
CASSQVSGGPYEQYF TRBV3-1/TRBV3-2
CASSRVNEGPEAFF TRBV28
CASSPGQANTEAFF TRBV18
CASKAGTRRTDTQYF TRBV19
CASSITQTGLGTEAFF TRBV2
CASSPAGSGELFF TRBV28
CASSVLGELETQYF TRBV9
CASSFMGQGRSPLHF TRBV28
CASSYGGSSGRETQYF TRBV5-4
CASSSSHRGGNEQFF TRBV7-2
CASSITPRSIQYF TRBV19
CASKLGTGGTDTQYF TRBV5-1
CASSSNDRVDTEAFF TRBV18
CASSLRAGEGVEAFF TRBV5-1
CATSRDQGLSPLHF TRBV15